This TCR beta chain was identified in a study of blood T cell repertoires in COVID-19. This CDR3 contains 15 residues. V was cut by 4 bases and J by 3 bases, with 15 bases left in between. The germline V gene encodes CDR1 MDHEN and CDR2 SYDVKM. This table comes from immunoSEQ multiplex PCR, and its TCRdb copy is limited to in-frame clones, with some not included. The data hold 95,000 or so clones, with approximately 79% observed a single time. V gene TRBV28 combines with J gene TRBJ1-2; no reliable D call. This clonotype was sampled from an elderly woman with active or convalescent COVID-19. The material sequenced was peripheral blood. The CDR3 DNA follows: TGTGCCAGCAGTTCGAACCCCCCCACAGACTATGGCTACACCTTC. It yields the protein CASSSNPPTDYGYTF.